Described below is a single T cell receptor beta chain sequence and its context. What it recognizes is unknown. The sample is drawn from a study of post-analysis software for immune sequencing data. Study in general: Relapsing-remitting, secondary progressive and progressive-relapsing forms of multiple sclerosis all featured among disease courses.

TCR beta cDNA libraries had unique molecular identifiers. The T cell input of 1 to 10 million gave a few hundred thousand cDNA molecules. TCRdb re-called the PCR reads with MiXCR, one entry per CDR3 protein. The table has roughly 870,000 distinct CDR3 sequences, approximately 53% seen once. Study-level findings and limits: The study found significantly lower normalized Chao1 diversity in multiple sclerosis patients than in controls. TRBV5-6, TRBV5-1 and TRBV20-1 were among five TRBV segments more frequent in patients than controls. F measure clustering grouped samples strongly by preparation batch.

Trimming removed 2 bases from V and 5 bases from J, with 13 bases in between. This CDR3 has 14 amino acids. Germline assignment: CDR1 SEHNR and CDR2 FQNEAQ (reference sequence). Sequenced sample: blood. This rearrangement joins TRBV7-9 to TRBJ2-7; maybe TRBD1 (5 bases). This clonotype was obtained from a girl between 5 and 17 years old with multiple sclerosis. The CDR3 loop is CASSLRGSPHEQYF. CDR3 nucleotide sequence: TGTGCCAGCAGCTTAAGGGGTTCCCCCCACGAGCAGTACTTC.